A selection of T cell receptor beta chains follows, all from one sample in a study of identifying expanded T cells in peripheral blood. Produced via immunoSEQ multiplex PCR; TCRdb's table is partial and in-frame only. Of 97,000 or so clones in the sample, about 91% were seen once. Sample: blood. These receptor sequences come from a person aged 18 to 70 in good health. CDR3s leave out the opening cysteine and the closing phenylalanine or tryptophan. Each record gives: clone size, V gene, D gene, J gene, CDR3 protein. A D gene is named only where the DNA matches it firmly. Clone size is stated in some rows and not others, as once, few, many or a class when expanded.

abundance: NA; v_gene: TRBV27; d_gene: NA; j_gene: TRBJ1-2; CDR3aa: ASSFAIVPGVSYGYT
abundance: NA; v_gene: TRBV5-1; d_gene: TRBD2; j_gene: TRBJ2-1; CDR3aa: ASSMSGSFNNEQF
abundance: few; v_gene: TRBV2; d_gene: NA; j_gene: TRBJ1-1; CDR3aa: ASTLGLNTEAF
abundance: NA; v_gene: TRBV7-2; d_gene: TRBD2; j_gene: TRBJ2-7; CDR3aa: ASSPGLNYEQY
abundance: NA; v_gene: TRBV30; d_gene: TRBD1; j_gene: TRBJ2-7; CDR3aa: AWAGTGLPAQY
abundance: once; v_gene: TRBV5-4; d_gene: TRBD1; j_gene: TRBJ2-4; CDR3aa: ASSARGAKNIQY
abundance: NA; v_gene: TRBV7-2; d_gene: TRBD2; j_gene: TRBJ2-3; CDR3aa: ASSSIGLAGDTDTQY
abundance: NA; v_gene: TRBV11-1; d_gene: NA; j_gene: TRBJ2-5; CDR3aa: ASSLGETQY
abundance: many; v_gene: TRBV7-6; d_gene: TRBD1; j_gene: TRBJ2-7; CDR3aa: ASSSNIQGALPYEQY
abundance: NA; v_gene: TRBV13; d_gene: NA; j_gene: TRBJ2-3; CDR3aa: ASISVGGPADTQY
abundance: NA; v_gene: TRBV7-3; d_gene: NA; j_gene: TRBJ1-2; CDR3aa: ASRSRLGHLEGYGYT
abundance: once; v_gene: TRBV19; d_gene: NA; j_gene: TRBJ2-3; CDR3aa: ASSGGVSWEDTQY
abundance: NA; v_gene: TRBV14; d_gene: TRBD1; j_gene: TRBJ1-4; CDR3aa: ASSRDRGSANEKLF
abundance: NA; v_gene: TRBV18; d_gene: NA; j_gene: TRBJ2-3; CDR3aa: ASSRDSTDTQY
abundance: NA; v_gene: TRBV4-3; d_gene: TRBD2; j_gene: TRBJ2-3; CDR3aa: ASSHPRTSGGHRTDTQY
abundance: NA; v_gene: TRBV5-6; d_gene: NA; j_gene: TRBJ1-1; CDR3aa: ASSYTSNTEAF
abundance: NA; v_gene: TRBV7-3; d_gene: NA; j_gene: TRBJ2-1; CDR3aa: ASSPGWRATSYNEQF
abundance: NA; v_gene: TRBV5-6; d_gene: TRBD2; j_gene: TRBJ2-1; CDR3aa: ASSGSGRAPSEQF
abundance: NA; v_gene: TRBV19; d_gene: NA; j_gene: TRBJ1-4; CDR3aa: ASSTSAGEKLF
abundance: NA; v_gene: TRBV5-6; d_gene: NA; j_gene: TRBJ1-5; CDR3aa: ASSFGQHNQPQH
abundance: NA; v_gene: TRBV5-1; d_gene: TRBD2; j_gene: TRBJ2-2; CDR3aa: ASSALAGGTYTGELF
abundance: NA; v_gene: TRBV10-1; d_gene: TRBD1; j_gene: TRBJ2-7; CDR3aa: ASSEYSYRDRDYEQY
abundance: NA; v_gene: TRBV11-2; d_gene: TRBD1; j_gene: TRBJ1-2; CDR3aa: ASSEGQGDYGYT
abundance: NA; v_gene: TRBV11-2; d_gene: NA; j_gene: TRBJ2-1; CDR3aa: ASSFYLGAYNEQF
abundance: once; v_gene: TRBV18; d_gene: TRBD1; j_gene: TRBJ2-7; CDR3aa: ASSPLAGGSYEQY
abundance: NA; v_gene: TRBV9; d_gene: NA; j_gene: TRBJ1-1; CDR3aa: ASSSDPTGEAF
abundance: NA; v_gene: TRBV19; d_gene: TRBD1; j_gene: TRBJ2-1; CDR3aa: ASSIRFSIVGGGYNEQF